Each of the 18 T cell receptor beta chains below was sequenced from the same sample in a study of identical twins. Using its own MiXCR run on the 5' RACE reads, TCRdb lists one record per CDR3 protein. Of around 1.7 million distinct CDR3 sequences listed, 32% are singletons. The material sequenced was cord blood. These receptors came from a newborn girl in good health.

The CDR3 DNA sequence: TGTGCCACCAGCAGAGATCCTCCTATTCAAAAAAACATTCAGTACTTC. Amino acids: CATSRDPPIQKNIQYF. This chain uses TRBV15 with TRBJ2-4; D ambiguous. The germline V gene has CDR1 LNHNV and CDR2 YYDKDF (reference sequence). V gave up 0 bases and J gave up 4 bases, with 13 bases separating them. This CDR3 spans 16 amino acids. The full variable domain, in which reference TRBV15 and TRBJ2-4 provide the parts outside the CDR3, is DAMVIQNPRYQVTQFGKPVTLSCSQTLNHNVMYWYQQKSSQAPKLLFHYYDKDFNNEADTPDNFQSRRPNTSFCFLDIRSPGLGDTAMYLCATSRDPPIQKNIQYFGAGTRLSVL.

This rearrangement joins TRBV27 to TRBJ2-4; 8 nucleotides align to TRBD1. The CDR3 has 14 amino acids. The V gene end was trimmed by 0 bases and the J gene end by 13 bases; junction bases not matched to a gene: 8. Germline assignment: CDR1 MNHEY and CDR2 SMNVEV (reference sequence). The CDR3 spells CASSLSTGVDEQYF. DNA of the CDR3: TGTGCCAGCAGTTTATCGACAGGGGTGGATGAGCAGTACTTC.

The chain links TRBV12-3 or TRBV12-4 to TRBJ2-3; unclear D gene. V was shortened by 3 bases and J by 0 bases, with 10 bases between the two germline ends. The CDR3 runs 15 residues. CDR3 bases: TGTGCCAGCAGTTTCGGCAGCCTAAGCACAGATACGCAGTATTTT. Its protein is CASSFGSLSTDTQYF.

This clonotype turned up a few times. The chain combines TRBV5-1 with TRBJ2-2; no reliable D call. Per germline, CDR1 SGHRS and CDR2 YFSETQ. The ends were cut back, 7 bases at V and 7 bases at J, with 14 bases in the middle. This CDR3 has 13 amino acids. Here the CDR3 DNA reads TGCGCCAGCGGCCCTCAAGGGATCGGGGAGCTGTTTTTT. Protein: CASGPQGIGELFF.

This clonotype was counted at least ten times. V is TRBV7-2 and J is TRBJ2-7; 11 bases are shared with TRBD2. The V gene's germline CDR1 is SGHTA and CDR2 FQGNSA. The CDR3 runs 16 residues. The ends lost 6 bases at V and 0 bases at J; junction bases unmatched: 7. CDR3 DNA sequence: TGTGCCAGCAGACGGACTAGCGGGCCAAGCTCCTACGAGCAGTACTTC. Amino acid sequence: CASRRTSGPSSYEQYF.

To note about this clonotype: The junction and the germline gene differ at one end; a read error may be behind it. This chain uses TRBV29-1 with TRBJ2-5; D possibly corresponds to TRBD1 (5 bases). This CDR3 comprises 14 residues. Germline CDR1 reads SQVTM; CDR2 reads ANQGSEA. In DNA, the CDR3 is TGCAGCTTTGAAGTGCGCAGGGAAGAAGAGACCCAGTACTTC. Translated, it gives CSFEVRREEETQYF.

V gene TRBV20-1 combines with J gene TRBJ2-7; D possibly corresponds to TRBD2 (5 bases). There are 15 residues in the CDR3. V lost 1 base and J 3 bases, leaving 16 bases between the germline ends. The germline gives CDR1 DFQATT, CDR2 SNEGSKA (reference sequence). CDR3 in amino acids: CSARVGGSSFYEQYF. DNA of the CDR3: TGCAGTGCTAGAGTGGGCGGGTCATCCTTCTACGAGCAGTACTTC.

V usage is TRBV2 and J usage is TRBJ2-3; 7 nucleotides match TRBD2. V trimming: 7 bases; J trimming: 0 bases; junction bases outside the gene matches: 10. The CDR3 runs to 16 residues. The V gene's germline CDR1 is SNHLY and CDR2 FYNNEI. DNA of the CDR3: TGTGCCAGCAAAGGAGTGGGAGGGCTGAGCACAGATACGCAGTATTTT. This gives the protein CASKGVGGLSTDTQYF.

This clonotype was seen a handful of times. The chain combines TRBV11-2 with TRBJ2-7, with TRBD2 identical over 14 bases. V shed 0 bases, J shed 3 bases, and the junction held 7 bases outside the gene matches. There are 18 residues in the CDR3. Per the germline V gene, CDR1 is SGHAT and CDR2 is FQNNGV. CDR3 protein: CASSLDQRGTSGGYEQYF. The CDR3, as DNA: TGTGCCAGCAGCTTAGATCAAAGAGGGACTAGCGGGGGCTACGAGCAGTACTTC.

This clonotype was seen at least ten times. At one end, the junction sequence differs from germline, possibly due to a read error. The rearrangement links TRBV4-1 to TRBJ2-3; the D call may be TRBD1 or TRBD2 (5 bases each). Germline CDR1 is MGHRA and CDR2 is YSYEKL. The CDR3 is 13 residues long. CDR3 coding DNA: TGTGCCAGCAGCCAAGGGACCACAGATACGCAGTATTTT. This encodes CASSQGTTDTQYF.

The rearrangement uses TRBV4-1 and TRBJ2-1; unclear D gene. With 4 bases removed from V and 13 bases from J, the gap between germline ends came to 17 bases. Germline CDR1 and CDR2: MGHRA and YSYEKL. The CDR3 has 13 residues. In DNA, the CDR3 is TGCGCCAGCAGCCGGACCCCCCAAGAGACCCAGTTCTTC. Translating gives CASSRTPQETQFF.

The chain is built from TRBV20-1 and TRBJ2-7, with TRBD2 as a possible D gene (7 bases). Germline-derived CDR1 and CDR2 are DFQATT and SNEGSKA (reference sequence). Between the trimmed V and J ends, which lost 6 bases and 4 bases, there was a span of 19 bases. This CDR3 contains 14 residues. DNA for the CDR3: TGCAGTGCGAGGGGGGGGACACTGAGGTACGAGCAGTACTTC. Translating it yields CSARGGTLRYEQYF.

This clonotype was counted between two and nine times. The rearrangement uses TRBV12-3 or TRBV12-4 and TRBJ2-7; weak D call: TRBD2 (6 bases). This CDR3 has 15 residues. The V end was cut by 2 bases, the J end by 4 bases, with 15 bases between. The CDR3 DNA reads as TGTGCCAGCAGTTTACCCCACGGAGGGGTATACGAGCAGTACTTC. It encodes CASSLPHGGVYEQYF.

This chain connects TRBV5-1 to TRBJ1-2, with D uncertain. Germline assignment: CDR1 SGHRS and CDR2 YFSETQ. CDR3 length: 20 amino acids. Trimming pared 1 base from V and 0 bases from J, leaving 25 bases between. CDR3 DNA sequence: TGCGCCAGCAGCTTGCGTGACGGGCGAGGAGGCCGGGAACCTAACTATGGCTACACCTTC. It is translated as CASSLRDGRGGREPNYGYTF. Combining the CDR3 with reference TRBV5-1 and TRBJ1-2 gives the whole variable domain KAGVTQTPRYLIKTRGQQVTLSCSPISGHRSVSWYQQTPGQGLQFLFEYFSETQRNKGNFPGRFSGRQFSNSRSEMNVSTLELGDSALYLCASSLRDGRGGREPNYGYTFGSGTRLTVV.

The V call is TRBV20-1, the J call TRBJ2-1; 8 bases line up with TRBD1. Unmatched junction bases numbered 5, after V lost 3 bases and J lost 4 bases. CDR1 is DFQATT, CDR2 SNEGSKA, per germline (reference sequence). The CDR3 extends over 14 amino acids. Written as DNA, the CDR3 is TGCAGTGCTAGTCAGGGGGCGCGTTACAATGAGCAGTTCTTC. Residues: CSASQGARYNEQFF.

The V gene is TRBV6-5, the J gene TRBJ2-7, with TRBD1 as a possible D gene (6 bases). The CDR3 length is 16 residues. Germline V gene lookup returns CDR1 MNHEY and CDR2 SVGAGI. With 6 bases removed from V and 0 bases from J, the gap between germline ends came to 18 bases. The CDR3 DNA is TGTGCCAGCAGGCCAACAGGGCTAGGGGTCTCCTACGAGCAGTACTTC. Its protein product is CASRPTGLGVSYEQYF.

This clonotype turned up a few times. The genes are TRBV4-2 and TRBJ2-1, with D maybe TRBD2 (6 bases). The DNA end favors TRBJ2-7, so the J call may be wrong. CDR3 length: 16 amino acids. In germline, CDR1 is LGHNA, CDR2 YNFKEQ. The CDR3 nucleotides read TGTGCCAGCAGCCTAGGCGGGATCAGCTCCTACAATGAGCAGTACTTC. Its translation: CASSLGGISSYNEQYF.

This clonotype was counted a few times. J is TRBJ2-1 and V is TRBV21-1; TRBD2 is the table's D call and was not checked against the DNA. TRBV21-1 is listed as a pseudogene. The CDR3 is made up of 15 amino acids. The CDR3 DNA reads TGTGCCAGCAACCTCTCCAGCGGGAGGGCAAATGAGCAGTTCTTC. As protein: CASNLSSGRANEQFF.